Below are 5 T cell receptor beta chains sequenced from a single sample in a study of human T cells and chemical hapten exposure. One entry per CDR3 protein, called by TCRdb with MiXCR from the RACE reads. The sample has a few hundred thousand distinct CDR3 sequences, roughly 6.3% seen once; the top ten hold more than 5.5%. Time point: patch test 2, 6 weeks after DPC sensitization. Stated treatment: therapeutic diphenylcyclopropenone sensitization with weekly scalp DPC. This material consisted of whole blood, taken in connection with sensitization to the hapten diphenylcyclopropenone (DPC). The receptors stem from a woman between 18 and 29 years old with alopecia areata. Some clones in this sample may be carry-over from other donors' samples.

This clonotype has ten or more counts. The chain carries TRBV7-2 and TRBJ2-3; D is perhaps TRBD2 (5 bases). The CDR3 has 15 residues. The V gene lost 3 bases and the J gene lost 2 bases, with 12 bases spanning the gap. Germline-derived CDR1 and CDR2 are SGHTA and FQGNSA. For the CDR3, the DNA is TGTGCCAGCAGCTTCGGAGGACTTTACACAGATACGCAGTATTTT. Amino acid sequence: CASSFGGLYTDTQYF.

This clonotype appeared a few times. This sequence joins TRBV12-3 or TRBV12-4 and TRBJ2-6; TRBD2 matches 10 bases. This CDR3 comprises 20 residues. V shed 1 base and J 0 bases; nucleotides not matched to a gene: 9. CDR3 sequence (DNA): TGTGCCAGCAGTTTAGGACCTAGCGGGGGCCTTAGCTCTGGGGCCAACGTCCTGACTTTC. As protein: CASSLGPSGGLSSGANVLTF.

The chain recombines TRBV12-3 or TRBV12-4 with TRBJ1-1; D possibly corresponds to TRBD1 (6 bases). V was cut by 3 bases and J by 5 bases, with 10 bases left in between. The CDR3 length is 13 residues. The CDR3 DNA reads TGTGCCAGCAGTTTTGACAGGAGTACTGAAGCTTTCTTT. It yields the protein CASSFDRSTEAFF.

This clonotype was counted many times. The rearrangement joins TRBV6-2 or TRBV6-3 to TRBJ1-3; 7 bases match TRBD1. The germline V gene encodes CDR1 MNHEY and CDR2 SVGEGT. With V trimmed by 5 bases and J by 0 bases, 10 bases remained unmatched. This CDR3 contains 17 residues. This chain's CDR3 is CASSSPGQIHSGNTIYF. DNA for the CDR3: TGTGCCAGCAGTAGCCCGGGACAGATTCACTCTGGAAACACCATATATTTT.

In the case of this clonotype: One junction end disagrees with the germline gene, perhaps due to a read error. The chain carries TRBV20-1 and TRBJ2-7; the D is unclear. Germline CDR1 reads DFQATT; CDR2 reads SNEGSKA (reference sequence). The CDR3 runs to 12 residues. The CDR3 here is CSARDVGYEQYF. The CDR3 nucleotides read TGCAGTGCTCGAGACGTGGGGTACGAGCAGTACTTC.